The 7 T cell receptor beta chains below were found in one sample sequenced in a study of control samples from healthy donors and cancer patients. TCRdb keeps only in-frame clones here, not all; method: immunoSEQ multiplex PCR. The table has under 80,000 clones, over 75% seen once. The specimen sequenced was blood. The receptors were sampled from a man aged 45-65 years in good health.

This sequence joins TRBV5-1 and TRBJ2-1, with D unclear. Trimming left V 3 bases short and J 7 bases short, with 11 bases between. Germline CDR1 reads SGHRS; CDR2 reads YFSETQ. There are 13 residues in the CDR3. The CDR3 loop reads CASSSMTGNEQFF. The CDR3, as DNA: TGCGCCAGCAGCTCCATGACCGGGAATGAGCAGTTCTTC.

The chain has TRBV28 and TRBJ2-5; D perhaps matches TRBD2 (7 bases). V lost 3 bases to trimming and J lost 3 bases, with 14 bases between them. CDR1 and CDR2 from the germline V gene are MDHEN and SYDVKM. The CDR3 consists of 15 residues. CDR3 coding DNA: TGTGCCAGCAGTTTGCCTGGGGGGGCAGAAGAGACCCAGTACTTC. Its translation: CASSLPGGAEETQYF.

The chain links TRBV18 to TRBJ1-2, with 8 nucleotides matching TRBD1. This CDR3 comprises 15 residues. V shed 3 bases, J shed 6 bases, and the junction held 9 bases outside the gene matches. The germline V gene has CDR1 KGHSH and CDR2 LQKENI. The CDR3 nucleotides are TGTGCCAGCTCACCCCTGCCCGGACAGGGACATGGCTACACCTTC. Translation: CASSPLPGQGHGYTF.

This clone was seen once. J is TRBJ2-1 and V is TRBV24-1; D gene uncertain. The CDR3 is made up of 14 amino acids. The germline gives CDR1 KGHDR, CDR2 SFDVKD. Trimming left V 5 bases short and J 5 bases short, with 12 bases between. Here the CDR3 reads CATSVSPANNEQFF. The CDR3 DNA sequence: TGTGCCACCAGTGTCTCTCCCGCCAACAATGAGCAGTTCTTC.

The rearrangement joins TRBV6-6 to TRBJ2-7, with D hard to call. In germline, CDR1 is MNHNY, CDR2 SVGAGI (reference sequence). CDR3 size: 15 residues. Trimming removed 6 bases at V and 5 bases at J, with 20 bases between. The CDR3 is CASRPPSERRDEQYF. DNA of the CDR3: TGTGCCAGCAGACCTCCCTCCGAGCGCCGTGACGAGCAGTACTTC.

This rearrangement joins TRBV6-4 to TRBJ1-1; the D is unclear. Trimming shortened V by 0 bases and J by 4 bases, and 9 bases separated the two germline ends. Germline CDR1 is MRHNA and CDR2 is SNTAGT. The CDR3 is 14 residues long. The CDR3 spells CASSDSSLGTEAFF. The DNA of the CDR3 is TGTGCCAGCAGTGACTCGAGTCTGGGCACTGAAGCTTTCTTT.

The chain uses TRBV9 and TRBJ2-1; 12 positions agree with TRBD2. V lost 2 bases and J lost 5; bases outside the gene matches: 14. Germline CDR1 SGDLS, CDR2 YYNGEE. This CDR3 has 19 amino acids. This chain's CDR3 is CASSVERLAGAFGNNEQFF. The CDR3 DNA sequence: TGTGCCAGCAGCGTTGAAAGACTAGCGGGAGCCTTTGGCAACAATGAGCAGTTCTTC.